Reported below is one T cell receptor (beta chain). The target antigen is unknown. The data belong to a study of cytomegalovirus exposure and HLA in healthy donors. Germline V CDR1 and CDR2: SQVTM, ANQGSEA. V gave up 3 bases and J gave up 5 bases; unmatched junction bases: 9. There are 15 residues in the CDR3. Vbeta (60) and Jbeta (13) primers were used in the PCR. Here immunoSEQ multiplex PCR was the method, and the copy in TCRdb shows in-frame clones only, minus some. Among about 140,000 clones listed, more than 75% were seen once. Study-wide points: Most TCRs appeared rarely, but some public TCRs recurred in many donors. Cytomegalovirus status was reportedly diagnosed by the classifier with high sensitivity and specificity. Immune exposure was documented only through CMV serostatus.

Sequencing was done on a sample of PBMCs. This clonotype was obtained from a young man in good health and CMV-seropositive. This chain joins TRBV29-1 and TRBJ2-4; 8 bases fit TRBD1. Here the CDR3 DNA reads TGCAGCGTTGATAAACTTGGACAGGGAGAAAACATTCAGTACTTC. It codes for CSVDKLGQGENIQYF. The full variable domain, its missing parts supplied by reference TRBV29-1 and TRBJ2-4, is SAVISQKPSRDICQRGTSLTIQCQVDSQVTMMFWYRQQPGQSLTLIATANQGSEATYESGFVIDKFPISRPNLTFSTLTVSNMSPEDSSIYLCSVDKLGQGENIQYFGAGTRLSVL.